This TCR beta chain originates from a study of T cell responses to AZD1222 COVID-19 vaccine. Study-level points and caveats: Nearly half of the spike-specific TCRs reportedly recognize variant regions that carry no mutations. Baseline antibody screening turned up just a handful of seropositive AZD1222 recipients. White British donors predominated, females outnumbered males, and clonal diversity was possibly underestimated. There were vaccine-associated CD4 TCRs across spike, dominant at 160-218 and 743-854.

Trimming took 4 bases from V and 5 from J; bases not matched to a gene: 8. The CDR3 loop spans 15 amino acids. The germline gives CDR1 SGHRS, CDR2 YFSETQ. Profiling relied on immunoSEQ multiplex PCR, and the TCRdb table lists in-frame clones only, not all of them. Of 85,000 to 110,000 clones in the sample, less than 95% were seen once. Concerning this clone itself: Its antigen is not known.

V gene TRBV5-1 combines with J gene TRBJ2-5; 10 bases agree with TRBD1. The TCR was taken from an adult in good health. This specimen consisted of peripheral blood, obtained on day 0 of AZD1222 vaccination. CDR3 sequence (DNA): TGCGCCAGCAGCATGGGACAGGGGCAGGGGGAGACCCAGTACTTC. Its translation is CASSMGQGQGETQYF.